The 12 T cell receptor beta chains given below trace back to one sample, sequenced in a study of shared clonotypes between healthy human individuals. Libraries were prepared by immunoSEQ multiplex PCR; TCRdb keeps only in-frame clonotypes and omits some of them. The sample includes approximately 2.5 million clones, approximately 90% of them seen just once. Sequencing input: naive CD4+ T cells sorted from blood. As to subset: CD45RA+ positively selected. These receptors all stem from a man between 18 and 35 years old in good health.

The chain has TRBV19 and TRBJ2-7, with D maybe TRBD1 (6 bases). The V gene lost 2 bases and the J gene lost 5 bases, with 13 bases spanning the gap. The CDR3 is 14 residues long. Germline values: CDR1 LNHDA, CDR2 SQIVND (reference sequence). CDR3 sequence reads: CASSIPGQGNEQYF. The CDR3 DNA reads TGTGCCAGTAGTATACCCGGCCAGGGGAACGAGCAGTACTTC.

This chain's CDR3 is CASSYYPPGQGSVNEQFF. CDR3 coding DNA: TGTGCCAGCAGTTATTACCCTCCGGGGCAGGGATCGGTCAATGAGCAGTTCTTC. The chain joins TRBV27 to TRBJ2-1; the D gene could be TRBD1 or TRBD2 (5 bases each). The CDR3 has 18 residues. Germline lookup yields CDR1 MNHEY and CDR2 SMNVEV (reference sequence). The germline V and J ends were trimmed by 4 bases and 6 bases, with 25 bases remaining between them.

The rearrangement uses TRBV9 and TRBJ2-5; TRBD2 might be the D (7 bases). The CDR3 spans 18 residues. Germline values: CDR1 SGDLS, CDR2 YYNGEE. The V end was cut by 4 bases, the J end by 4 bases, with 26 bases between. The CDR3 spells CASSPGGQARGTRETQYF. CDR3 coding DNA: TGTGCCAGCAGCCCCGGGGGGCAGGCGAGGGGTACCCGAGAGACCCAGTACTTC.

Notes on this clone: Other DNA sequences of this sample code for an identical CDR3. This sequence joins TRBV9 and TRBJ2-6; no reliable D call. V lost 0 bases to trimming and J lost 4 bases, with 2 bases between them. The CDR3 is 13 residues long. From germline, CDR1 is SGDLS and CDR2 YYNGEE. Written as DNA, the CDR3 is TGTGCCAGCAGCGTAGCGGGGGCCAACGTCCTGACTTTC. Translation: CASSVAGANVLTF.

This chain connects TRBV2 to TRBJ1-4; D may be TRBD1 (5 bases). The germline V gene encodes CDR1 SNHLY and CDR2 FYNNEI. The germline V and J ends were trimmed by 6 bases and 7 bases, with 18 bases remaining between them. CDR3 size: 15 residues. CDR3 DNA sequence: TGTGCCAGCAGCGCATCCGGGACTGGGGGTGAAAAACTGTTTTTT. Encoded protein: CASSASGTGGEKLFF.

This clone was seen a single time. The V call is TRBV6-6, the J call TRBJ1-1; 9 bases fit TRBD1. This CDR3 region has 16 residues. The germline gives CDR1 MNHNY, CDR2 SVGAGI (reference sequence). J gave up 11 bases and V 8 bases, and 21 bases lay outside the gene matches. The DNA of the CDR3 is TGTGCCAGCCATCTTTCAGACGGGACAGGGAATAAGGGGGCTTTCTTT. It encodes CASHLSDGTGNKGAFF.

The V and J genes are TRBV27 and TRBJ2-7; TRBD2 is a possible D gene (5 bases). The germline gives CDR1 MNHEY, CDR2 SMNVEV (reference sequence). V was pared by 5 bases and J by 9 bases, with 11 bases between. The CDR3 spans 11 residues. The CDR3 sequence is CASSKLVLQYF. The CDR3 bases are TGTGCCAGCAGTAAACTAGTTCTGCAGTACTTC.

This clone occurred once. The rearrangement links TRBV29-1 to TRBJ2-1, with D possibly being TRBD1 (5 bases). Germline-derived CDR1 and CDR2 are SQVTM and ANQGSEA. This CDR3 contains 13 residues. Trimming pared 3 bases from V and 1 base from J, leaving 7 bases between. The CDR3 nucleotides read TGCAGCGTTGACAGGGATTCCTACAATGAGCAGTTCTTC. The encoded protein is CSVDRDSYNEQFF.

Written as DNA, the CDR3 is TGTGCCAGCAGTGATCGGCCAGCTAGCACAGATACGCAGTATTTT. Its translation: CASSDRPASTDTQYF. The chain combines TRBV6-4 with TRBJ2-3; D unclear. The CDR3 contains 15 residues. CDR1 MRHNA and CDR2 SNTAGT come from the germline V gene. With 3 bases removed from V and 0 bases from J, the gap between germline ends came to 10 bases.

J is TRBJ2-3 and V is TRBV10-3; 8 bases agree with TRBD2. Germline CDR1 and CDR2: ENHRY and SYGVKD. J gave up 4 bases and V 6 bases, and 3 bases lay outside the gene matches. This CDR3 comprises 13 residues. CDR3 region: CAISGGVPDTQYF. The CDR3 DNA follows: TGTGCCATCAGCGGGGGGGTGCCAGATACGCAGTATTTT.

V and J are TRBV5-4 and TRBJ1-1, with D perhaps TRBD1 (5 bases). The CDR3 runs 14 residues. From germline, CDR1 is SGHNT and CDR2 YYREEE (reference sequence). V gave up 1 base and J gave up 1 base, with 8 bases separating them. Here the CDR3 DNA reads TGTGCCAGCAGCTTGTACAGGAAGAACACTGAAGCTTTCTTT. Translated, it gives CASSLYRKNTEAFF.

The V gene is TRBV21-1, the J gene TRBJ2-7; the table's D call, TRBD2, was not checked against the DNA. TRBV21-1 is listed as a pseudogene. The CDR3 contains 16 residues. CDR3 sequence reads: CASPKGLYRSPYEQYF. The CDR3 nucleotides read TGTGCCAGCCCCAAGGGACTATACAGATCCCCCTACGAGCAGTACTTC.